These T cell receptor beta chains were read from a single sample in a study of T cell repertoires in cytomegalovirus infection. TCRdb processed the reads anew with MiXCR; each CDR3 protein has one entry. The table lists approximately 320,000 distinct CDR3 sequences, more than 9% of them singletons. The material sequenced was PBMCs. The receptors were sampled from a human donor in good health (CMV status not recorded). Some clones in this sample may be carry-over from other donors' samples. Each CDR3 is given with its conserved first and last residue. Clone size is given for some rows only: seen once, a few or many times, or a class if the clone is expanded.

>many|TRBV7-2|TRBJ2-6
CASSLRDRGLSGANVLTF
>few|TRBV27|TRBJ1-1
CASSKRGFAYTEAFF
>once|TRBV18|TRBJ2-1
CASSLQDPRSSYNEQFF
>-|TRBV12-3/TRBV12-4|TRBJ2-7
CASSVGGGPSYEQYF
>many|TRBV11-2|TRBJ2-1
CASSTISGGSYNEQFF
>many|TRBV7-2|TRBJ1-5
CASSSEGGNQPQHF
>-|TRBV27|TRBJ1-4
CASSLSRGWEKLFF
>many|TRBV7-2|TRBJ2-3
CASSPAGGRKFSTDTQYF
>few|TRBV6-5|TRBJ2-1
CASSYSVGRGGHEQFF
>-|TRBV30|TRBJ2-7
CAWSPLASYQQYF
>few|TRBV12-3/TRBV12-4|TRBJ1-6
CASSPHRSGSPLHF
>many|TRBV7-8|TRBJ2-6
CASSGRISGANVLTF
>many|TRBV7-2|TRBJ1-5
CASSQSQMTNQPQHF
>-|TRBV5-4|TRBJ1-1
CASSSQAGVGTEAFF
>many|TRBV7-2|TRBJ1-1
CASSLLQTGGAFF
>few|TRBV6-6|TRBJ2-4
CASSRGQGSATKNIQYF
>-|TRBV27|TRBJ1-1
CASSLSYGTEAFF